The rows below give T cell receptor beta chains drawn from one sample of a study of OX40 agonist ivuxolimab in advanced cancers. Sequencing used immunoSEQ multiplex PCR; TCRdb keeps in-frame clones, though not all of them. The data hold around 62,000 clones, with about 91% observed a single time. The specimen comprised CD4+ or CD8+ T cells sorted from blood, sampled in a trial of the OX40 agonist ivuxolimab. The receptors originated from an adult with an advanced solid tumor such as melanoma, head and neck, liver or kidney cancer. Each CDR3 is given with its conserved first and last residue. D genes are given only for firm matches. Not every row has a clone size; where given, it reads once, few, many or a size class.

TRBV19,TRBJ2-7,-,-,TGTGCCAGTAGTATCGCGGGACTCCCCACCGGGTACGAGCAGTACTTC,CASSIAGLPTGYEQYF
TRBV28,TRBJ2-6,-,-,TGTGCCAGCAGTCGGCAGATACCTTCTGGGGCCAACGTCCTGACTTTC,CASSRQIPSGANVLTF
TRBV6-5,TRBJ2-7,-,-,TGTGCCAGCAGTCGATCCAGAGGGGCCTACGAGCAGTACTTC,CASSRSRGAYEQYF
TRBV7-3,TRBJ2-5,TRBD2,-,TGTGCCAGCAGCAAGAGCGGGCTAGCGGGAGTTAGGGAAGAGACCCAGTACTTC,CASSKSGLAGVREETQYF
TRBV6-5,TRBJ1-1,TRBD1,-,TGTGCCAGCAGAAAACGACAGGGCGGGCACACTGAAGCTTTCTTT,CASRKRQGGHTEAFF
TRBV18,TRBJ2-1,-,once,TGTGCCAGCTCACCACAAGGAGCGTCCCCCTACAATGAGCAGTTCTTC,CASSPQGASPYNEQFF
TRBV6-4,TRBJ2-6,TRBD1,-,TGTGCCAGCAGTGAAGGGGGCACTGGGGCCAACGTCCTGACTTTC,CASSEGGTGANVLTF
TRBV19,TRBJ2-1,TRBD2,-,TGTGCCAGTAGTTTCACGGGACTAGCGGGAGGCAATGAGCAGTTCTTC,CASSFTGLAGGNEQFF
TRBV30,TRBJ1-5,-,-,TGTGCCTGGAGTGCCCGGACTGGGGGTACGCCCCAGCATTTT,CAWSARTGGTPQHF
TRBV5-4,TRBJ2-1,TRBD2,-,TGTGCCAGCAGCTTGGATAGCGGGAGGGTCAATGAGCAGTTCTTC,CASSLDSGRVNEQFF
TRBV7-9,TRBJ2-7,TRBD2,-,TGTGCCAGCAGCTTAGAAGGCGGGAGCTCCGAGCAGTACTTC,CASSLEGGSSEQYF
TRBV7-3,TRBJ2-1,TRBD2,-,TGTGCCAGCAGCCCGACAAGGACTAGCGGGACCAATGAGCAGTTCTTC,CASSPTRTSGTNEQFF
TRBV6-5,TRBJ2-1,-,-,TGTGCCAGTCGCAGCTCCTACAATGAGCAGTTCTTC,CASRSSYNEQFF
TRBV19,TRBJ1-3,TRBD1,-,TGTGCCAGTACCTCACAGGGGACAGGGCCTGGAAACACCATATATTTT,CASTSQGTGPGNTIYF
TRBV11-2,TRBJ2-7,-,-,TGTGCCAGCAGCTCGGTGGGAGCTTACTACGAGCAGTACTTC,CASSSVGAYYEQYF
TRBV20-1,TRBJ2-1,-,-,TGCAGTGCTAGAGGCGAGCAGTTCTTC,CSARGEQFF
TRBV6-5,TRBJ1-1,-,-,TGTGCCAGCAGTGACCAGGGGAAGAACACTGAAGCTTTCTTT,CASSDQGKNTEAFF
TRBV19,TRBJ1-3,TRBD1,-,TGTGCCAGTACCTCCCTGGGACAGGTTCATAACACCATATATTTT,CASTSLGQVHNTIYF
TRBV28,TRBJ1-5,-,-,TGTGCCAGCAGCCTCCCTGGGCCGTCTTATAGCAATCAGCCCCAGCATTTT,CASSLPGPSYSNQPQHF
TRBV15,TRBJ1-5,TRBD1,-,TGTGCCACCAGCAGAGATGGAGGGGGCGGTCAGCCCCAGCATTTT,CATSRDGGGGQPQHF
TRBV15,TRBJ2-7,TRBD1,-,TGTGCCACCAGCAGAGAAAAGGGACAGAGATACGAGCAGTACTTC,CATSREKGQRYEQYF
TRBV18,TRBJ2-6,-,-,TGTGCCAGCTCACCCCTTCTACAGAACCCCATCTCTGGGGCCAACGTCCTGACTTTC,CASSPLLQNPISGANVLTF
TRBV19,TRBJ1-5,-,-,TGTGCCAGTAGTGCCCGGACAGACAATAGCAATCAGCCCCAGCATTTT,CASSARTDNSNQPQHF